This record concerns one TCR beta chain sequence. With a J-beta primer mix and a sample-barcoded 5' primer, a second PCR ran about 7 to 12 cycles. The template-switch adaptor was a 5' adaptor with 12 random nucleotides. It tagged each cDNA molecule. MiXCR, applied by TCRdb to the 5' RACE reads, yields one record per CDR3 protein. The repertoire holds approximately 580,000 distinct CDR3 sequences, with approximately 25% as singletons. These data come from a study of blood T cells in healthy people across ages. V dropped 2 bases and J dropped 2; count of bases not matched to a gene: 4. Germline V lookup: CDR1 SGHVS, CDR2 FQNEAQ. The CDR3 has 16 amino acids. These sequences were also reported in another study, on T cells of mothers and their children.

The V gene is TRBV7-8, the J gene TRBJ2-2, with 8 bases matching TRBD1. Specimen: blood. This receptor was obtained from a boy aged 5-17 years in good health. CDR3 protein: CASSLRTGTNTGELFF. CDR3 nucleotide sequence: TGTGCCAGCAGCTTACGGACAGGGACAAACACCGGGGAGCTGTTTTTT.